The present T cell receptor beta chain was sequenced within a study of blood T cell repertoires in COVID-19. Study-wide background: From T cells, B-cell-depleted T cells, or PBMCs came the material, which was cDNA or gDNA.

This CDR3 has 14 residues. Trimming removed 1 base at V and 7 bases at J, with 11 bases between. The germline gives CDR1 MNHEY, CDR2 SMNVEV (reference sequence). Repertoires were generated with immunoSEQ multiplex PCR, while TCRdb's copy carries only in-frame clones and drops some. The top ten clones hold approximately 5.7% of a sample with around 160,000 clones, about four fifths of them seen once. This TCR was recovered from a woman in her 50s who had been exposed to COVID-19. The sample comprised PBMCs or T cells enriched from blood (not recorded which). The chain carries TRBV27 and TRBJ2-1, with a weak D call TRBD1 (5 bases). The CDR3 DNA is TGTGCCAGCAGTTTATTCGGCAGGGAAAATGAGCAGTTCTTC. Amino acids: CASSLFGRENEQFF.